Shown below are 32 T cell receptor beta chains from a single sample sequenced in a study of cytomegalovirus exposure and HLA in healthy donors. PCR primers comprised 60 Vbeta and 13 Jbeta primers. The protocol was immunoSEQ multiplex PCR, while the TCRdb copy is restricted to in-frame clones and leaves out a portion. The table records about 210,000 clones, around nine tenths of them present only once. Sample: PBMCs. The receptor source for this set is a woman aged 25 to 45 in good health and CMV-seronegative.

This clone was observed a handful of times. V usage is TRBV28 and J usage is TRBJ1-3; 7 bases align to TRBD1. Germline-derived CDR1 and CDR2 are MDHEN and SYDVKM. Trimming at V came to 7 bases and at J to 2 bases, leaving 11 bases not matched to a gene. This CDR3 has 16 residues. The CDR3 bases are TGTGCCAGCACAGCTCCTATGACAGGGACTGGAAACACCATATATTTT. This encodes CASTAPMTGTGNTIYF.

This chain connects TRBV9 to TRBJ1-2, with D possibly TRBD1 on 5 matching bases. V lost 1 base, J lost 2 bases, and 12 bases lay in between. The germline CDR1 and CDR2 sequences are SGDLS and YYNGEE. This CDR3 is 15 amino acids long. CDR3 nucleotide sequence: TGTGCCAGCAGCGTAACGGGGGGAGAAAACTATGGCTACACCTTC. It yields the protein CASSVTGGENYGYTF.

The chain has TRBV25-1 and TRBJ2-1; D unresolved. Trimming took 3 bases from V and 0 from J, leaving 9 bases between them. In germline, CDR1 is MGHDK, CDR2 SYGVNS. This CDR3 region has 15 residues. This chain's CDR3 is CASSDTDPSYNEQFF. CDR3 nucleotides: TGTGCCAGCAGTGATACAGACCCCTCCTACAATGAGCAGTTCTTC.

The J gene is TRBJ1-2, the V gene TRBV9, with TRBD1 matching 11 bases. With 4 bases clipped from V and 1 base from J, the junction kept 12 bases outside the gene matches. The CDR3 has 18 amino acids. The germline V gene encodes CDR1 SGDLS and CDR2 YYNGEE. The CDR3 loop is CASSTHRDRGSNNYGYTF. As DNA, the CDR3 is TGTGCCAGCAGCACACACCGGGACAGGGGGTCCAATAACTATGGCTACACCTTC.

The chain joins TRBV5-6 to TRBJ2-1; D perhaps matches TRBD2 (6 bases). With 5 bases removed from V and 0 bases from J, the gap between germline ends came to 18 bases. This CDR3 has 17 residues. Germline V gene data show CDR1 as SGHDT and CDR2 as YYEEEE. This CDR3 reads CASSPGWWEDSYNEQFF. The DNA for the CDR3 is TGTGCCAGCAGTCCCGGGTGGTGGGAGGACTCCTACAATGAGCAGTTCTTC.

The chain couples TRBV6-5 to TRBJ2-7; 7 bases fit TRBD2. Trimming at V came to 5 bases and at J to 2 bases, leaving 6 bases not matched to a gene. The CDR3 loop spans 14 amino acids. Looked up from germline, CDR1 is MNHEY and CDR2 is SVGAGI. The CDR3 region is CASSRVGRAYEQYF. CDR3 DNA: TGTGCCAGCAGTCGAGTAGGGAGGGCCTACGAGCAGTACTTC.

V and J are TRBV30 and TRBJ2-2, with TRBD2 matching over 13 bases. The J segment lost 4 bases and the V segment lost 2 bases, leaving 13 bases of the junction unmatched. This CDR3 contains 19 residues. CDR1 is GTSNPN and CDR2 is SVGIG in the germline V gene (reference sequence). CDR3 sequence reads: CAWSRYQLAGGRATGELFF. The CDR3 DNA reads TGTGCCTGGAGTCGTTACCAACTAGCGGGGGGGCGAGCCACCGGGGAGCTGTTTTTT.

This rearrangement joins TRBV19 to TRBJ2-3, with 9 positions matching TRBD2. CDR1 and CDR2 (germline): LNHDA, SQIVND (reference sequence). This CDR3 spans 14 amino acids. V trimming: 9 bases; J trimming: 2 bases; junction bases outside the gene matches: 6. The CDR3, as DNA: TGTGCCAGCCGACCGGGACTAGCCACAGATACGCAGTATTTT. Translation gives CASRPGLATDTQYF.

The genes are TRBV28 and TRBJ1-6; D not resolved. There are 14 residues in the CDR3. CDR1 and CDR2 from the germline V gene are MDHEN and SYDVKM. Trimming removed 3 bases from V and 8 bases from J, with 11 bases in between. The CDR3 bases are TGTGCCAGCAGTTTGGTGGGCCCGGATTCACCCCTCCACTTT. Translation: CASSLVGPDSPLHF.

This clone has more than one count but fewer than ten. The V call is TRBV7-9, the J call TRBJ1-2; no firm D call. Germline values: CDR1 SEHNR, CDR2 FQNEAQ (reference sequence). The CDR3 is 13 residues long. Trimming removed 6 bases from V and 4 bases from J, with 12 bases in between. CDR3 DNA: TGTGCCAGCAGAAATCCAGATCTCTATGGCTACACCTTC. Translating it yields CASRNPDLYGYTF.

The gene calls are TRBV28 and TRBJ2-1; D possibly corresponds to TRBD1 (6 bases). Germline CDR1 MDHEN, CDR2 SYDVKM. Trimming removed 6 bases from V and 4 bases from J, with 13 bases in between. There are 14 residues in the CDR3. The CDR3 protein is CASRFGQLYNEQFF. DNA of the CDR3: TGTGCCAGCAGATTCGGACAGTTATACAATGAGCAGTTCTTC. The full variable domain, rest sourced from reference TRBV28 and TRBJ2-1, is DVKVTQSSRYLVKRTGEKVFLECVQDMDHENMFWYRQDPGLGLRLIYFSYDVKMKEKGDIPEGYSVSREKKERFSLILESASTNQTSMYLCASRFGQLYNEQFFGPGTRLTVL.

This clone was found a few times. The chain combines TRBV7-8 with TRBJ2-5; possibly TRBD1 for D (6 bases). Trimming stripped 0 bases from V and 1 base from J, with 18 bases between. Germline CDR1 SGHVS, CDR2 FQNEAQ. The CDR3 spans 18 residues. CDR3 bases: TGTGCCAGCAGCTTAGCGCTAGTCCCTACAGGGTCCCAAGAGACCCAGTACTTC. Protein product: CASSLALVPTGSQETQYF.

The chain is built from TRBV27 and TRBJ2-5, with 10 bases lining up with TRBD2. Germline CDR1 is MNHEY and CDR2 is SMNVEV (reference sequence). V gave up 4 bases and J gave up 4 bases; unmatched junction bases: 9. This CDR3 spans 16 amino acids. CDR3 DNA: TGTGCCAGCAGTTGGGGAAGCGGGAGGGCCCCAGAGACCCAGTACTTC. This encodes CASSWGSGRAPETQYF.

DNA for the CDR3: TGTGCCAGCAGTTCCCCGGGGGGGACAATCGAGCAGTACTTC. This gives the protein CASSSPGGTIEQYF. This chain connects TRBV28 to TRBJ2-7, with 8 bases lining up with TRBD2. Trimming removed 4 bases from V and 6 bases from J; junction bases left unmatched: 8. The germline gives CDR1 MDHEN, CDR2 SYDVKM. The CDR3 extends over 14 amino acids.

The chain employs TRBV9 and TRBJ2-2; TRBD2 aligns across 9 bases. The J segment lost 5 bases and the V segment lost 2 bases, leaving 10 bases of the junction unmatched. CDR1 SGDLS and CDR2 YYNGEE come from the germline V gene. The CDR3 totals 17 residues. The DNA for the CDR3 is TGTGCCAGCAGCGTTCGGATAGCGGGAGTCGAGACCGGGGAGCTGTTTTTT. Translated: CASSVRIAGVETGELFF.

The chain couples TRBV7-2 to TRBJ1-1; D remains unclear. Trimming left V 2 bases short and J 3 bases short, with 10 bases between. Germline CDR1 and CDR2: SGHTA and FQGNSA. The CDR3 is made up of 14 amino acids. The CDR3 reads CASSLLGQDTEAFF. CDR3 in DNA: TGTGCCAGCAGCTTATTGGGCCAAGACACTGAAGCTTTCTTT.

The genes are TRBV7-9 and TRBJ1-2; 7 bases agree with TRBD1. The CDR3 loop spans 14 amino acids. J gave up 3 bases and V 5 bases, and 6 bases lay outside the gene matches. CDR1 is SEHNR, CDR2 FQNEAQ, per germline (reference sequence). CDR3 DNA: TGTGCCAGCAGCCGAGAGGGGGCAGACTATGGCTACACCTTC. This codes for CASSREGADYGYTF.

The rearrangement uses TRBV5-1 and TRBJ1-1, with D perhaps matching TRBD1 (5 bases). Germline V lookup: CDR1 SGHRS, CDR2 YFSETQ. Trimming cost V 4 bases and J 0 bases, with 13 bases left between them. The CDR3 spans 15 residues. The CDR3 DNA reads TGCGCCAGCAGCCATGGGGGGGTCATGAACACTGAAGCTTTCTTT. Protein: CASSHGGVMNTEAFF.

The chain combines TRBV9 with TRBJ2-3; a weak D match, TRBD2 (5 bases). Germline V gives CDR1 SGDLS, CDR2 YYNGEE. Trimming cost V 4 bases and J 5 bases, with 14 bases left between them. This CDR3 contains 14 residues. The CDR3 spells CASSSNLEGDTQYF. In DNA form, the CDR3 reads TGTGCCAGCAGCAGCAACTTAGAGGGAGATACGCAGTATTTT.

The chain employs TRBV7-9 and TRBJ2-1; the D gene is possibly TRBD2 (5 bases). The length of the CDR3 is 14 residues. CDR1 is SEHNR and CDR2 is FQNEAQ in the germline V gene (reference sequence). V shed 5 bases and J shed 9 bases, with 17 bases lying between them. CDR3 DNA: TGTGCCAGCAGCCATGGACTCCACCCGGGTGAGCAGTTCTTC. It specifies CASSHGLHPGEQFF. Drawing the rest from reference TRBV7-9 and TRBJ2-1, the complete variable domain is DTGVSQNPRHKITKRGQNVTFRCDPISEHNRLYWYRQTLGQGPEFLTYFQNEAQLEKSRLLSDRFSAERPKGSFSTLEIQRTEQGDSAMYLCASSHGLHPGEQFFGPGTRLTVL.

The rearrangement links TRBV5-1 to TRBJ2-1, with 10 bases that match TRBD2. V lost 3 bases and J lost 0; bases outside the gene matches: 6. Germline V gene sequence: CDR1 SGHRS, CDR2 YFSETQ. The CDR3 is 17 residues long. CDR3 loop: CASSSGTSAYSYNEQFF. DNA of the CDR3: TGCGCCAGCAGCTCCGGGACTAGCGCCTACTCCTACAATGAGCAGTTCTTC.

The chain links TRBV6-5 to TRBJ1-2; D might be TRBD1 (5 bases). Between the trimmed V and J ends, which lost 5 bases and 8 bases, there was a span of 18 bases. The CDR3 contains 14 residues. The germline CDR1 and CDR2 sequences are MNHEY and SVGAGI. Written as DNA, the CDR3 is TGTGCCAGCAGTCCGTCCTCCGACAGACCAGGCTACACCTTC. It encodes CASSPSSDRPGYTF.

V and J are TRBV5-4 and TRBJ2-5; a possible D gene is TRBD2 (5 bases). Germline CDR1 is SGHNT and CDR2 is YYREEE (reference sequence). Deletions cut 2 bases from V and 3 bases from J, with 8 bases between. The CDR3 is made up of 13 amino acids. The CDR3 coding sequence is TGTGCCAGCAGCTTTTCCGGGGAAGAGACCCAGTACTTC. This sequence encodes CASSFSGEETQYF.

The J gene is TRBJ2-1, the V gene TRBV9; the D gene is possibly TRBD1 (5 bases). The CDR3 spans 14 residues. The V end lost 1 base, the J end lost 1 base, and 6 bases lay between the germline ends. In germline, CDR1 is SGDLS, CDR2 YYNGEE. CDR3 protein: CASSVQGSYNEQFF. The CDR3 DNA follows: TGTGCCAGCAGCGTACAGGGATCCTACAATGAGCAGTTCTTC.

This clone was counted a few times. The V gene is TRBV5-1, the J gene TRBJ2-7, with 11 bases identical to TRBD1. The V gene end was trimmed by 3 bases and the J gene end by 4 bases; junction bases not matched to a gene: 9. The CDR3 has 16 amino acids. Germline values: CDR1 SGHRS, CDR2 YFSETQ. The CDR3 nucleotides are TGCGCCAGCAGCTCAAACCCCGGGACAGGGGGATACGAGCAGTACTTC. It yields the protein CASSSNPGTGGYEQYF.

This sequence joins TRBV29-1 and TRBJ1-1; 8 nucleotides align to TRBD1. Germline V gene data show CDR1 as SQVTM and CDR2 as ANQGSEA. V was pared by 5 bases and J by 3 bases, with 5 bases of the junction left unmatched. The CDR3 loop spans 13 amino acids. CDR3 region: CSVRTGRYTEAFF. CDR3 DNA: TGCAGCGTTAGGACAGGGCGGTACACTGAAGCTTTCTTT.

The chain joins TRBV5-1 to TRBJ2-7; the D gene is possibly TRBD1 (6 bases). The CDR3 sequence is 16 residues long. Germline CDR1 is SGHRS and CDR2 is YFSETQ. V lost 4 bases and J 3 bases, leaving 20 bases between the germline ends. CDR3 residues: CASSPTQGRFHYEQYF. The CDR3 DNA reads as TGCGCCAGCAGCCCTACTCAGGGGCGCTTCCACTACGAGCAGTACTTC.

In this sample, this clone turned up a few times. The J gene is TRBJ1-5, the V gene TRBV6-4; D possibly corresponds to TRBD1 (5 bases). Looked up from germline, CDR1 is MRHNA and CDR2 is SNTAGT. The CDR3 contains 14 residues. The ends were cut back, 3 bases at V and 0 bases at J, with 6 bases in the middle. The CDR3 DNA reads as TGTGCCAGCAGTGAACAGGCTAGCAATCAGCCCCAGCATTTT. Its translation: CASSEQASNQPQHF.

This chain links TRBV7-8 with TRBJ2-2; D ambiguous. This CDR3 region has 16 residues. Germline V gives CDR1 SGHVS, CDR2 FQNEAQ. V dropped 2 bases and J dropped 1 base, with 11 bases sitting between them. The CDR3 sequence is CASSLQIAENTGELFF. Here the CDR3 DNA reads TGTGCCAGCAGCTTACAAATTGCGGAGAACACCGGGGAGCTGTTTTTT.

The chain uses TRBV7-8 and TRBJ2-5; maybe TRBD2 (5 bases). Germline V gives CDR1 SGHVS, CDR2 FQNEAQ. The ends were cut back, 6 bases at V and 2 bases at J, with 16 bases in the middle. The CDR3 covers 15 residues. CDR3: CASRTTRGRQETQYF. The DNA of the CDR3 is TGTGCCAGCAGGACCACCCGGGGAAGACAAGAGACCCAGTACTTC.

The V call is TRBV18, the J call TRBJ1-2; D is perhaps TRBD1 (5 bases). V was cut by 3 bases and J by 3 bases, with 11 bases left in between. Per the germline V gene, CDR1 is KGHSH and CDR2 is LQKENI. The CDR3 is made up of 14 amino acids. The CDR3 spells CASSPSQGDYGYTF. CDR3 nucleotide sequence: TGTGCCAGCTCACCCTCTCAAGGGGACTATGGCTACACCTTC.

The chain links TRBV15 to TRBJ2-7; 9 nucleotides match TRBD1. CDR1 and CDR2 (germline): LNHNV, YYDKDF (reference sequence). V lost 5 bases, J lost 2 bases, and 4 bases stayed unmatched. This CDR3 region has 14 residues. The CDR3 protein is CATSHRDRAYEQYF. CDR3 sequence (DNA): TGTGCCACCAGCCACCGGGACAGGGCCTACGAGCAGTACTTC. The full variable domain, its missing parts supplied by reference TRBV15 and TRBJ2-7, is DAMVIQNPRYQVTQFGKPVTLSCSQTLNHNVMYWYQQKSSQAPKLLFHYYDKDFNNEADTPDNFQSRRPNTSFCFLDIRSPGLGDTAMYLCATSHRDRAYEQYFGPGTRLTVT.